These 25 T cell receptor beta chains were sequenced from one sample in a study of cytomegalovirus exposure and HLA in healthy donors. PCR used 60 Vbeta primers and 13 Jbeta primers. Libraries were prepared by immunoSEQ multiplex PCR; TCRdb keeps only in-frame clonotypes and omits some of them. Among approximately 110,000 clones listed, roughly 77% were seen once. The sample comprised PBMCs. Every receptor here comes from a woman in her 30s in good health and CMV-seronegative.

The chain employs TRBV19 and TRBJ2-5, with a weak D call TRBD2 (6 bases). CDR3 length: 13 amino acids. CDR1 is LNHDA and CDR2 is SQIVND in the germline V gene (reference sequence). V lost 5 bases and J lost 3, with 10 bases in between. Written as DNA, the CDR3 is TGTGCCAGTAGTCTTAGCGGTGAAGAGACCCAGTACTTC. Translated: CASSLSGEETQYF.

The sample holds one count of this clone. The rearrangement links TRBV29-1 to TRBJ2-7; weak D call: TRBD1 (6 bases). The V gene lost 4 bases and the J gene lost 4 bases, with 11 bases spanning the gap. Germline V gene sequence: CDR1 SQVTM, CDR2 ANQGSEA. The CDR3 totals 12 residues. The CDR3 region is CSVVSGVYEQYF. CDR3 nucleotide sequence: TGCAGCGTTGTGTCAGGGGTGTACGAGCAGTACTTC.

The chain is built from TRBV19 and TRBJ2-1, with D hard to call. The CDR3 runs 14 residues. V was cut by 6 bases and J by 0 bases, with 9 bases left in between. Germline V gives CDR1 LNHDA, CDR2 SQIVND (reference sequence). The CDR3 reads CASSTSDSYNEQFF. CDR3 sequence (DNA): TGTGCCAGTAGCACAAGCGACTCCTACAATGAGCAGTTCTTC.

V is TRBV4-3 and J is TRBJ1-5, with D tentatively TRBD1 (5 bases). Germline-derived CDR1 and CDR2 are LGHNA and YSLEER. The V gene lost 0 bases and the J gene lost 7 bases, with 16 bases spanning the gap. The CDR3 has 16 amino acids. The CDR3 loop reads CASSQDRWGVRQPQHF. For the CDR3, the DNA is TGCGCCAGCAGCCAAGACCGGTGGGGGGTCAGGCAGCCCCAGCATTTT.

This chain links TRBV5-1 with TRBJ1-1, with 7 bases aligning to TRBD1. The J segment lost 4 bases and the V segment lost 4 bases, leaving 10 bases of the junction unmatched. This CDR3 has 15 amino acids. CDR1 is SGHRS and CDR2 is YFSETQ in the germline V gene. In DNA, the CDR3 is TGCGCCAGCAGCCCAAATACAGGGGTTCGCACTGAAGCTTTCTTT. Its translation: CASSPNTGVRTEAFF.

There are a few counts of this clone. The CDR3 here is CASGLTVTEEQYF. The CDR3 region has the DNA TGTGCTAGTGGTTTGACAGTTACGGAAGAGCAGTACTTC. The chain links TRBV12-5 to TRBJ2-7, with D uncertain. Trimming shortened V by 2 bases and J by 7 bases, and 12 bases separated the two germline ends. This CDR3 spans 13 amino acids. From germline, CDR1 is LGHNT and CDR2 FRNRAP.

This chain's CDR3 is CASSLSGNSPLHF. The CDR3 bases are TGTGCCAGCAGCTTATCCGGGAATTCACCCCTCCACTTT. V is TRBV7-3 and J is TRBJ1-6; D gene unclear. Trimming took 2 bases from V and 7 from J, leaving 6 bases between them. Germline CDR1 and CDR2: SGHTA and FQGTGA. The CDR3 totals 13 residues. Full variable domain (outside the CDR3, taken from reference TRBV7-3 and TRBJ1-6): GAGVSQTPSNKVTEKGKYVELRCDPISGHTALYWYRQSLGQGPEFLIYFQGTGAADDSGLPNDRFFAVRPEGSVSTLKIQRTERGDSAVYLCASSLSGNSPLHFGNGTRLTVT.

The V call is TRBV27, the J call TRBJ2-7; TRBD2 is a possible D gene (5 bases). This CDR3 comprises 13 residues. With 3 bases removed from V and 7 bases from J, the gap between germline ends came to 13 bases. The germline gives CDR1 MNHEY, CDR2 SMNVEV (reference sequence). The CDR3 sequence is CASSLTLSGEQYF. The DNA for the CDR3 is TGTGCCAGCAGTTTGACCCTCTCGGGGGAGCAGTACTTC.

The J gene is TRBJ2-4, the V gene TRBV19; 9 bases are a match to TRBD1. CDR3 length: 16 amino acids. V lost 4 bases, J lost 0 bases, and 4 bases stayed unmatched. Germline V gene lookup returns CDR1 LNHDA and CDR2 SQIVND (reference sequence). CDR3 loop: CASSNPGQGAKNIQYF. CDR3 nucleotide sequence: TGTGCCAGTAGTAATCCGGGACAGGGAGCCAAAAACATTCAGTACTTC.

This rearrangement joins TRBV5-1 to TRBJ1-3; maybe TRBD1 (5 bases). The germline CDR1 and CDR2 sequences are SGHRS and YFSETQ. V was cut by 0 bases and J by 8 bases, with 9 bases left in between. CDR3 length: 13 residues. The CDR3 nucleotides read TGCGCCAGCAGCTTGGGCGGGGGTGACACCATATATTTT. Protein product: CASSLGGGDTIYF.

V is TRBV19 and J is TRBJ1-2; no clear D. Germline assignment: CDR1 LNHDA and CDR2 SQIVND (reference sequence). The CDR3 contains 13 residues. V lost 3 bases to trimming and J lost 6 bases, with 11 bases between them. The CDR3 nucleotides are TGTGCCAGTAGTATGTTGGAGTTAGATGGCTACACCTTC. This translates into CASSMLELDGYTF.

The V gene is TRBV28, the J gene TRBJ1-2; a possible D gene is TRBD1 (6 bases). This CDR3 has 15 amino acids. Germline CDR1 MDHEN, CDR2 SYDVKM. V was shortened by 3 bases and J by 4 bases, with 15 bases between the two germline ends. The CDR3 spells CASSLVAGARYGYTF. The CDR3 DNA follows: TGTGCCAGCAGTTTGGTTGCGGGGGCTCGCTATGGCTACACCTTC.

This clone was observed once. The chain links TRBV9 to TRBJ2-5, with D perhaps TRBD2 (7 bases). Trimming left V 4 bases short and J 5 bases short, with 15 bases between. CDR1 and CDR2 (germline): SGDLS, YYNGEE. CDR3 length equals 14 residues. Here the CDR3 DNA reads TGTGCCAGCAGCAAACAGGGAGGGCAGGAGACCCAGTACTTC. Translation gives CASSKQGGQETQYF.

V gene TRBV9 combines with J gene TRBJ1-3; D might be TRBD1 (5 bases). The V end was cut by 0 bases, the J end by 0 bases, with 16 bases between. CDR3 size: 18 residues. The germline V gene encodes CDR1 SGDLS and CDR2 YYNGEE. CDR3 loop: CASSVGGTTFFSGNTIYF. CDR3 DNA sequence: TGTGCCAGCAGCGTAGGGGGCACAACGTTCTTCTCTGGAAACACCATATATTTT.

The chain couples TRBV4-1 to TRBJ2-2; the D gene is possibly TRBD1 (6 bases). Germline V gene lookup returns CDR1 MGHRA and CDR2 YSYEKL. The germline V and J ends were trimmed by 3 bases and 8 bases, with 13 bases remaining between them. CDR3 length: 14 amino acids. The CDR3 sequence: CASSQPGVRGELFF. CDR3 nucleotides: TGCGCCAGCAGCCAGCCAGGGGTACGGGGGGAGCTGTTTTTT.

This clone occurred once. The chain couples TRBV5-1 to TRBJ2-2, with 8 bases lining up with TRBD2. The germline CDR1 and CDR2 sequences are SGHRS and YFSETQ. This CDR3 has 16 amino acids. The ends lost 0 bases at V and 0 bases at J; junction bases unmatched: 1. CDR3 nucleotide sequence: TGCGCCAGCAGCTTGGACGGGAGGGCGAACACCGGGGAGCTGTTTTTT. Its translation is CASSLDGRANTGELFF.

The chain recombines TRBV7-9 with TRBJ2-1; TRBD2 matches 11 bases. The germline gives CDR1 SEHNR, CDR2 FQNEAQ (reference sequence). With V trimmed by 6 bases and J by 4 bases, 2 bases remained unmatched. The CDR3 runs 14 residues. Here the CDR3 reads CASSRTSGYNEQFF. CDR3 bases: TGTGCCAGCAGTCGGACTAGCGGGTACAATGAGCAGTTCTTC.

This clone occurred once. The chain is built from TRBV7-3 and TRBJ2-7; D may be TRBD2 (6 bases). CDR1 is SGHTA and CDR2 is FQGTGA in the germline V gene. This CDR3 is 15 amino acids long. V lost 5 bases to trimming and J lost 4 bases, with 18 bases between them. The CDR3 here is CASSLTPGLGYEQYF. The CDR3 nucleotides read TGTGCCAGCAGCCTCACCCCGGGACTGGGGTACGAGCAGTACTTC.

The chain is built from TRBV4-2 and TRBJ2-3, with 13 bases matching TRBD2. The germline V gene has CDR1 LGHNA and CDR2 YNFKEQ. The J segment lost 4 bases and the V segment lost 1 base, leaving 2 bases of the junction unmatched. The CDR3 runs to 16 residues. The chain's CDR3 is CASSQGTSGSADTQYF. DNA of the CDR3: TGTGCCAGCAGCCAAGGGACTAGCGGGAGTGCAGATACGCAGTATTTT.

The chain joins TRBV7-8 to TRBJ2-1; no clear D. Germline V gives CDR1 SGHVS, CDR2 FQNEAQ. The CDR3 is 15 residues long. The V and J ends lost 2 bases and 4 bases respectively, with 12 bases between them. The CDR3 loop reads CASSLNEQIYNEQFF. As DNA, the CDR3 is TGTGCCAGCAGCTTAAACGAACAAATTTACAATGAGCAGTTCTTC.

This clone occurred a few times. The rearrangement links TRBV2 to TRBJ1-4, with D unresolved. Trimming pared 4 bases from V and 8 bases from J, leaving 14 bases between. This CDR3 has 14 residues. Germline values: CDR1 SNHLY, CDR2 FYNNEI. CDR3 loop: CASSAIPGWEKLFF. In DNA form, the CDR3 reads TGTGCCAGCAGTGCCATCCCGGGGTGGGAAAAACTGTTTTTT.

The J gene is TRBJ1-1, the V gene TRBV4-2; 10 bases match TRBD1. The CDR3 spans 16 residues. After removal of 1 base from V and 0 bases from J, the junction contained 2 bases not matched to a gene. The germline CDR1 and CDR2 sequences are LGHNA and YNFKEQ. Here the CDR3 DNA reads TGTGCCAGCAGCCAAGGGACAGGGGGTTTGAACACTGAAGCTTTCTTT. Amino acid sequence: CASSQGTGGLNTEAFF.

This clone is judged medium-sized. The CDR3 region is CAISGLGGGTEAFF. The CDR3, as DNA: TGTGCCATCAGTGGGTTAGGGGGGGGCACTGAAGCTTTCTTT. This rearrangement joins TRBV10-3 to TRBJ1-1, with a weak D call TRBD1 (6 bases). V was trimmed by 4 bases and J by 4 bases, leaving 13 bases between them. Germline CDR1 ENHRY, CDR2 SYGVKD. The CDR3 is 14 residues long.

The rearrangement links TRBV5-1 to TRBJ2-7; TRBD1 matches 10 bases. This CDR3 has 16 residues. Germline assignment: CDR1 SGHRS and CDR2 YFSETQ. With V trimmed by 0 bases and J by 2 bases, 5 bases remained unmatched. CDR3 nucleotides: TGCGCCAGCAGCTTGGAGACAGGGGGCACGCCCTACGAGCAGTACTTC. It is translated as CASSLETGGTPYEQYF.

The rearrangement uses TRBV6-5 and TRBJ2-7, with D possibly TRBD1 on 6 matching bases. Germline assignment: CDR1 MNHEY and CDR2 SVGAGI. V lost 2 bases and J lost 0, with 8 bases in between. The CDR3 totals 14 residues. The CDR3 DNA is TGTGCCAGCAGTTACCGGACAGACTCCTACGAGCAGTACTTC. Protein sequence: CASSYRTDSYEQYF.